The 16 T cell receptor beta chains given below trace back to one sample, sequenced in a study of blood T cell repertoires in COVID-19. Assay: immunoSEQ multiplex PCR; the TCRdb copy retains only in-frame clones and omits some. The sample shows more than 200,000 clones, roughly 88% of them seen only once. Sequencing was carried out using peripheral blood. The receptors stem from a woman between 35 and 50 years old who had recovered from COVID-19.

This chain links TRBV4-2 with TRBJ1-2, with 7 bases identical to TRBD1. From germline, CDR1 is LGHNA and CDR2 YNFKEQ. V shed 1 base and J 7 bases; nucleotides not matched to a gene: 9. CDR3 length: 15 amino acids. CDR3 coding DNA: TGTGCCAGCAGCCAAGGAGGAAGGCAGGGGGTTGGCTACACCTTC. Amino acids: CASSQGGRQGVGYTF.

The chain employs TRBV3-1 (or the pseudogene TRBV3-2) and TRBJ2-7; D call uncertain. Per germline, CDR1 LGHDT and CDR2 YNNKEL (reference sequence). The CDR3 has 14 amino acids. Trimming left V 0 bases short and J 1 base short, with 7 bases between. The CDR3, as DNA: TGTGCCAGCAGCCAAGATGGCCTTTCCTACGAGCAGTACTTC. Amino acids: CASSQDGLSYEQYF.

J is TRBJ2-7 and V is TRBV5-1; D may be TRBD1 (5 bases). Trimming cost V 0 bases and J 2 bases, with 12 bases left between them. Germline V gives CDR1 SGHRS, CDR2 YFSETQ. This CDR3 contains 15 residues. The CDR3 region has the DNA TGCGCCAGCAGCTTGGTTGAGACAGAAGCCTACGAGCAGTACTTC. It is translated as CASSLVETEAYEQYF.

CDR3 sequence (DNA): TGTGCCAGCAGTTCTTCCGACAGGGGCCTCTATGGCTACACCTTC. Protein: CASSSSDRGLYGYTF. This chain connects TRBV28 to TRBJ1-2, with TRBD1 identical over 8 bases. Germline trimming cut 4 bases from V and 4 bases from J; bases unmatched to any gene: 8. The CDR3 is 15 amino acids. In germline, CDR1 is MDHEN, CDR2 SYDVKM.

This clone was counted once. The V call is TRBV4-3, the J call TRBJ1-2, with 7 bases lining up with TRBD1. Germline lookup yields CDR1 LGHNA and CDR2 YSLEER. This CDR3 contains 15 residues. J lost 8 bases, V lost 3 bases, and 12 bases had no gene match. The chain's CDR3 is CASSHRGTAFRGYTF. The CDR3 nucleotides are TGCGCCAGCAGCCACCGAGGGACAGCCTTTCGGGGCTACACCTTC.

The chain links TRBV5-6 to TRBJ1-2; possibly TRBD1 for D (5 bases). Deletions cut 1 base from V and 7 bases from J, with 14 bases between. CDR1 is SGHDT and CDR2 is YYEEEE in the germline V gene. This CDR3 region has 14 residues. CDR3 coding DNA: TGTGCCAGCAGCTTGAACCAGGGATCCATTGGCTACACCTTC. Its translation is CASSLNQGSIGYTF.

The gene calls are TRBV19 and TRBJ1-5; TRBD1 might be the D (5 bases). Germline CDR1 and CDR2: LNHDA and SQIVND (reference sequence). V lost 4 bases and J 7 bases, leaving 8 bases between the germline ends. The CDR3 extends over 12 amino acids. The chain's CDR3 is CASSNRQQPQHF. The CDR3 region has the DNA TGTGCCAGTAGTAATAGACAGCAGCCCCAGCATTTT. The complete variable domain, with remaining parts taken from reference TRBV19 and TRBJ1-5, reads DGGITQSPKYLFRKEGQNVTLSCEQNLNHDAMYWYRQDPGQGLRLIYYSQIVNDFQKGDIAEGYSVSREKKESFPLTVTSAQKNPTAFYLCASSNRQQPQHFGDGTRLSIL.

The rearrangement uses TRBV3-1 (or the pseudogene TRBV3-2) and TRBJ2-1; a possible D gene is TRBD1 (5 bases). In germline, CDR1 is LGHDT, CDR2 YNNKEL (reference sequence). Trimming shortened V by 4 bases and J by 10 bases, and 11 bases separated the two germline ends. The CDR3 runs to 12 residues. The DNA of the CDR3 is TGTGCCAGCAGCCCGTTAGACAGAGAGCAGTTCTTC. This codes for CASSPLDREQFF.

The J gene is TRBJ2-7, the V gene TRBV6-5, with TRBD2 matching 8 bases. This CDR3 is 16 amino acids long. Germline V gives CDR1 MNHEY, CDR2 SVGAGI. J was trimmed by 3 bases and V by 3 bases; bases with no gene match: 10. CDR3 bases: TGTGCCAGCAGTTATGCCTACAGCGGGAGTATCTACGAGCAGTACTTC. Its protein product is CASSYAYSGSIYEQYF.

The rearrangement links TRBV28 to TRBJ1-5; 7 bases agree with TRBD1. CDR1 is MDHEN and CDR2 is SYDVKM in the germline V gene. This CDR3 is 14 amino acids long. Unmatched junction bases numbered 3, after V lost 1 base and J lost 6 bases. CDR3 sequence (DNA): TGTGCCAGCAGTTTATATTCAGGGGGTCAGCCCCAGCATTTT. Its protein is CASSLYSGGQPQHF.

V is TRBV27 and J is TRBJ2-1; D perhaps matches TRBD2 (6 bases). Trimming took 5 bases from V and 4 from J, leaving 12 bases between them. From germline, CDR1 is MNHEY and CDR2 SMNVEV (reference sequence). The CDR3 contains 14 residues. The CDR3 is CASSRHGLYNEQFF. The CDR3 DNA reads as TGTGCCAGCAGTCGACACGGACTATACAATGAGCAGTTCTTC.

The V gene is TRBV7-9, the J gene TRBJ2-3, with a possible D match to TRBD1 (6 bases). From germline, CDR1 is SEHNR and CDR2 FQNEAQ (reference sequence). This CDR3 has 16 residues. Trimming left V 2 bases short and J 4 bases short, with 16 bases between. The CDR3 spells CASSLNRESGADTQYF. The CDR3 nucleotides read TGTGCCAGCAGCTTAAACAGGGAGAGTGGGGCAGATACGCAGTATTTT.

The chain combines TRBV19 with TRBJ2-1, with 10 bases aligning to TRBD1. Losses at the gene ends were 2 bases for V and 9 bases for J; bases not matched to a gene: 7. Germline CDR1 is LNHDA and CDR2 is SQIVND (reference sequence). The CDR3 contains 15 residues. As DNA, the CDR3 is TGTGCCAGTAGTATAACTCCGGGACAGGGGTTTGAGCAGTTCTTC. It encodes CASSITPGQGFEQFF.

V gene TRBV7-2 combines with J gene TRBJ1-3; 7 nucleotides match TRBD1. The germline V gene encodes CDR1 SGHTA and CDR2 FQGNSA. The ends lost 1 base at V and 0 bases at J; junction bases unmatched: 6. The CDR3 loop spans 17 amino acids. The CDR3 DNA sequence: TGTGCCAGCAGCTTAGGATCCCCAGGGGGCTCTGGAAACACCATATATTTT. It translates to CASSLGSPGGSGNTIYF.

Details on this clone: This sample also contains other DNA sequences that code for the same CDR3. In DNA, the CDR3 is TGCGCCAGCAGCTTGACCGGGAACACTGAAGCTTTCTTT. Encoded protein: CASSLTGNTEAFF. The V and J genes are TRBV5-1 and TRBJ1-1; D gene ambiguous. The germline V gene has CDR1 SGHRS and CDR2 YFSETQ. This CDR3 has 13 amino acids. The V end lost 1 base, the J end lost 1 base, and 5 bases lay between the germline ends.

A single count supports this clone. The chain recombines TRBV5-1 with TRBJ2-5; possible D gene TRBD2, 5 bases. There are 16 residues in the CDR3. The V end lost 2 bases, the J end lost 2 bases, and 16 bases lay between the germline ends. Germline assignment: CDR1 SGHRS and CDR2 YFSETQ. The CDR3, as DNA: TGCGCCAGCAGCTTTGGACTGATCACCCTACAAGAGACCCAGTACTTC. This sequence encodes CASSFGLITLQETQYF.